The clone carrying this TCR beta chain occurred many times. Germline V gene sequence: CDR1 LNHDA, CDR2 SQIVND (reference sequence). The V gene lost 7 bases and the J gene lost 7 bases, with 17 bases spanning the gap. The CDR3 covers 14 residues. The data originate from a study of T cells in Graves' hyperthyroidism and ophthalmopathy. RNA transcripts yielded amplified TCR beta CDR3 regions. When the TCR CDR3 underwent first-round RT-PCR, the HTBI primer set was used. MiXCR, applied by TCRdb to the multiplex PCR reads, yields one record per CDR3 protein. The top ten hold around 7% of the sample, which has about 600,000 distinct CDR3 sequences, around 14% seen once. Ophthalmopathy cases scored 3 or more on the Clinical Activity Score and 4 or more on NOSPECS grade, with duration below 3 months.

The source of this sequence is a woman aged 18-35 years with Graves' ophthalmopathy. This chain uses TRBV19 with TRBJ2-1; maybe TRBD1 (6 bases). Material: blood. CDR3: CASNPGHPGNEQFF. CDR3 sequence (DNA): TGTGCCAGTAACCCGGGACACCCTGGAAATGAGCAGTTCTTC.